This T cell receptor (beta chain) emerged from a study of T cell changes during pregnancy in multiple sclerosis. Assay: immunoSEQ multiplex PCR; the TCRdb copy retains only in-frame clones and omits some. Among more than 90,000 clones, 90% to 95% were seen once, and the ten largest hold about 1.5%. The sequencing used peripheral blood, collected in the third trimester of pregnancy. The TCR comes from a female donor with multiple sclerosis, enrolled in a pregnancy study.

The DNA for the CDR3 is TGCGCCAGCACCAAAGGGAGGGACGACGGAAGCTCTGGAAACACCATATATTTT. Translating gives CASTKGRDDGSSGNTIYF. V is TRBV10-1 and J is TRBJ1-3; the D gene is possibly TRBD1 (5 bases). The germline CDR1 and CDR2 sequences are WNHNN and SYGVQD (reference sequence). The V end was cut by 7 bases, the J end by 0 bases, with 22 bases between. The CDR3 extends over 18 amino acids.